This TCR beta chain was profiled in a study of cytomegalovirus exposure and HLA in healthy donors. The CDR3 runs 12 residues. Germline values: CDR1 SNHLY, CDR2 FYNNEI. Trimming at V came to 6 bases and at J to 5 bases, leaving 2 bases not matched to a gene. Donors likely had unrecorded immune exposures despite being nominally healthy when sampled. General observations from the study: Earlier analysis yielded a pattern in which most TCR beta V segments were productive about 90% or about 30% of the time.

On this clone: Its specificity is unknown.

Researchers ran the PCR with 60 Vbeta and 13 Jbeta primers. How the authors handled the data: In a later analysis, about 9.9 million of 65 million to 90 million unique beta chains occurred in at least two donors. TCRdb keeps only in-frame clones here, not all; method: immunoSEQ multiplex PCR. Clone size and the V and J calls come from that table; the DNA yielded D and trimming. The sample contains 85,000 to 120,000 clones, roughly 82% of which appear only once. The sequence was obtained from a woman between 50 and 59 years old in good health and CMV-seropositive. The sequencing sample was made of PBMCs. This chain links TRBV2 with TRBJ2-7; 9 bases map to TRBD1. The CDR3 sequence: CASRDRGDEQYF. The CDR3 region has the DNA TGTGCCAGCAGGGACAGGGGTGACGAGCAGTACTTC.